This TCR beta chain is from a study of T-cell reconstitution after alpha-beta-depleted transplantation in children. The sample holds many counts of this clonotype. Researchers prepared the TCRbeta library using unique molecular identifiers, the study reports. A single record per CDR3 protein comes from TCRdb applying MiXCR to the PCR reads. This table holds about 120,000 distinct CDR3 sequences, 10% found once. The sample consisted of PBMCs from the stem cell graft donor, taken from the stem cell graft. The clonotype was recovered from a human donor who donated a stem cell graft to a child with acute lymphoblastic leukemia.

The chain's CDR3 is CALGTLNTEAFF. The DNA of the CDR3 is TGTGCCCTAGGGACGCTGAACACTGAAGCTTTCTTT. The genes are TRBV7-2 and TRBJ1-1; TRBD1 is a possible D gene (5 bases). This CDR3 comprises 12 residues. Germline V gives CDR1 SGHTA, CDR2 FQGNSA. The V end was cut by 11 bases, the J end by 0 bases, with 10 bases between. Together with reference TRBV7-2 and TRBJ1-1, the CDR3 gives the full variable domain: GAGVSQSPSNKVTEKGKDVELRCDPISGHTALYWYRQSLGQGLEFLIYFQGNSAPDKSGLPSDRFSAERTGGSVSTLTIQRTQQEDSAVYLCALGTLNTEAFFGQGTRLTVV.